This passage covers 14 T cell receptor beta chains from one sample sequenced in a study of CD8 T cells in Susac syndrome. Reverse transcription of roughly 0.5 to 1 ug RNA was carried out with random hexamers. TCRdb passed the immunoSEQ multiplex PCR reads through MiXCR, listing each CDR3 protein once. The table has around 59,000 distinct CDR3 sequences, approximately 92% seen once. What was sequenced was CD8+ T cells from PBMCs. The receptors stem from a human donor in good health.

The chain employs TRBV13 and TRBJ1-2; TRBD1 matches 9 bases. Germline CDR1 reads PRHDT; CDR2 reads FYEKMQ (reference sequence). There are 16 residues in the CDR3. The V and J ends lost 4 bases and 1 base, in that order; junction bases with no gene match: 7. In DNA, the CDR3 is TGTGCCAGCAGCTCGGGGACAGGGCGTAATAACTATGGCTACACCTTC. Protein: CASSSGTGRNNYGYTF.

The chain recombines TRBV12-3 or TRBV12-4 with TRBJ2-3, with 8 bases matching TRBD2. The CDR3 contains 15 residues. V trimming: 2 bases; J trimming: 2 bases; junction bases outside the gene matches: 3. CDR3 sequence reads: CASSLRGGFTDTQYF. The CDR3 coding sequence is TGTGCCAGCAGTTTACGGGGGGGCTTCACAGATACGCAGTATTTT.

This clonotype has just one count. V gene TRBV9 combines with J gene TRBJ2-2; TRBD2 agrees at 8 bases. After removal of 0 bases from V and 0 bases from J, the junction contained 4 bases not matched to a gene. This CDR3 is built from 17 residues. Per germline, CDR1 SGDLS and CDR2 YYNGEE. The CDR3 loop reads CASSVDPRGANTGELFF. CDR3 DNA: TGTGCCAGCAGCGTAGACCCGCGGGGGGCGAACACCGGGGAGCTGTTTTTT.

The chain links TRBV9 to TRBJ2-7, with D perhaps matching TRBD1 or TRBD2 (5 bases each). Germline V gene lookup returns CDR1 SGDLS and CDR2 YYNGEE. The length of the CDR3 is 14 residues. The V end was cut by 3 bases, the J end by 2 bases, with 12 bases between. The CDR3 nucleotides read TGTGCCAGCAGCGCCGGGACCCTGGCCTACGAGCAGTACTTC. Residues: CASSAGTLAYEQYF.

CDR3 bases: TGTGCCAGCAGAGCTAGCGGAGCATACAATGAGCAGTTCTTC. Its translation: CASRASGAYNEQFF. The genes are TRBV25-1 and TRBJ2-1, with 7 bases aligning to TRBD2. The germline CDR1 and CDR2 sequences are MGHDK and SYGVNS. Trimming removed 6 bases from V and 4 bases from J; junction bases left unmatched: 6. The CDR3 runs 14 residues.

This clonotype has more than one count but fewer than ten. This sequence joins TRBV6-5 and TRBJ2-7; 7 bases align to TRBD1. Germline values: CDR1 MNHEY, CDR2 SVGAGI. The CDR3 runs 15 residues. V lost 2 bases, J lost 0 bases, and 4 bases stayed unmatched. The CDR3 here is CASSYVEGASYEQYF. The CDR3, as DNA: TGTGCCAGCAGTTACGTTGAGGGGGCCTCCTACGAGCAGTACTTC.

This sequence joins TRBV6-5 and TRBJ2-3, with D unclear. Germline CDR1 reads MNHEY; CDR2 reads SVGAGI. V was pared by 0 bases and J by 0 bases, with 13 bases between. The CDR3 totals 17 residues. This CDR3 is CASSYSAGITSTDTQYF. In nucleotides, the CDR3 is TGTGCCAGCAGTTACTCAGCCGGAATTACGAGCACAGATACGCAGTATTTT.

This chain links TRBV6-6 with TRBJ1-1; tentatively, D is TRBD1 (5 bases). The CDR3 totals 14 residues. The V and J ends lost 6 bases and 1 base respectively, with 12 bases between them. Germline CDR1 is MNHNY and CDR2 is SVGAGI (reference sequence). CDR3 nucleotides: TGTGCCAGCAGCCTAGGGGCCTCGAACACTGAAGCTTTCTTT. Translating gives CASSLGASNTEAFF.

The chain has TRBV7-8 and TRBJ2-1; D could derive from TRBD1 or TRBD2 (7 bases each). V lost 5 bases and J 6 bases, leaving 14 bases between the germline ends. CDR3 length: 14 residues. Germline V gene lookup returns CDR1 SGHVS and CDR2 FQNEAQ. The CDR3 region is CASSQGGVTNEQFF. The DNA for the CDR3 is TGTGCCAGCAGCCAGGGGGGGGTAACCAATGAGCAGTTCTTC.

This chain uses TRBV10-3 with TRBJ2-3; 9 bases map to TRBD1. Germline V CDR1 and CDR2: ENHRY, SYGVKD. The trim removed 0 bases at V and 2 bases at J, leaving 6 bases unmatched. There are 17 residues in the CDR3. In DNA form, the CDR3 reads TGTGCCATCAGTGAGTCTGGAGGGACAGGGTCCACAGATACGCAGTATTTT. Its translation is CAISESGGTGSTDTQYF.

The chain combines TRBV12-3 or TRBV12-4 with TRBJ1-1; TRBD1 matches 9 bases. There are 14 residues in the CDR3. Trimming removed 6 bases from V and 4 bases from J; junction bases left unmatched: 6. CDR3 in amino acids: CASSRDRVGTEAFF. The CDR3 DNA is TGTGCCAGCAGCAGGGACAGGGTGGGCACTGAAGCTTTCTTT.

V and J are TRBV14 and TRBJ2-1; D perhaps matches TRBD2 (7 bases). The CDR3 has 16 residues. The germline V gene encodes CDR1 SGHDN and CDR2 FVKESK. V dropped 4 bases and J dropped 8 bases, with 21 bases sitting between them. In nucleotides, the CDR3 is TGTGCCAGCAGCCCCATGTGGGCAGGGGAGGGCGATGAGCAGTTCTTC. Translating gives CASSPMWAGEGDEQFF.

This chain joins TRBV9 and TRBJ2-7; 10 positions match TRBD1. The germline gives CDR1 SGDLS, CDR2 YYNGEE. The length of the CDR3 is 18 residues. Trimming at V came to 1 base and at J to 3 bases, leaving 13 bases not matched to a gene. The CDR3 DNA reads TGTGCCAGCAGCGTACGGGGACAGGGGACTCCTACGCACTACGAGCAGTACTTC. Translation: CASSVRGQGTPTHYEQYF.

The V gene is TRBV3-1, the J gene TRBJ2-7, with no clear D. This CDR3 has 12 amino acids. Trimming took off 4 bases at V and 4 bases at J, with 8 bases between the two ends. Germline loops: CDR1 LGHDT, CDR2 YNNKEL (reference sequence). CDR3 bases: TGTGCCAGCAGCCTCCCACTTTACGAGCAGTACTTC. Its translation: CASSLPLYEQYF.